The sequence of this T cell receptor (beta chain) was determined in a study of blood T cells in healthy people across ages. General study points: The recorded TCR beta diversity per million T cells decreased in a roughly linear manner with age.

Through a sample-barcoded 5' primer and a J-beta primer mix, a second PCR was run for about 6 to 12 cycles. A single record per CDR3 protein comes from TCRdb applying MiXCR to the 5' RACE reads. Among about a million distinct CDR3 sequences listed, 45% to 60% were seen once. A note on this clonotype: Its antigen is still unknown.

Trimming took 4 bases from V and 4 from J; bases not matched to a gene: 13. The CDR3 contains 16 residues. Germline lookup yields CDR1 SEHNR and CDR2 FQNEAQ (reference sequence). V gene TRBV7-9 combines with J gene TRBJ2-7; TRBD2 matches at 7 bases. Sequencing was carried out using blood. The TCR comes from a woman aged 55-75 years in good health. CDR3 DNA sequence: TGTGCCAGCAGCTCAGACCCCGGCGGGAGCGCGTACGAGCAGTACTTC. Amino acid sequence: CASSSDPGGSAYEQYF.